One sample yielded the 32 T cell receptor beta chains listed below, sequenced in a study of response to subunit inactivated influenza vaccine. MiXCR was run by TCRdb on the RT-PCR reads, yielding one entry per CDR3 protein. The data show about 170,000 distinct CDR3 sequences, 10% to 15% seen once. This sample also appeared in a second study, on T cells expressing NK-cell markers. That investigation notes: TCR beta cDNA was made by 5'RACE template switching with UMIs.

The material sequenced was CD8+ T cells sorted from PBMCs, taken 11 to 12 days after vaccination. These receptors were collected from a man aged 45-65 years who received an inactivated influenza vaccine.

This clonotype has only a few counts. V usage is TRBV27 and J usage is TRBJ2-7; D tentatively fits TRBD1 or TRBD2 (5 bases each). CDR1 and CDR2 (germline): MNHEY, SMNVEV (reference sequence). The CDR3 covers 13 residues. V lost 6 bases and J 5 bases, leaving 14 bases between the germline ends. The CDR3 nucleotides read TGTGCCAGCAGCTTGGGGACGTTCGACGAGCAGTACTTC. Its translation: CASSLGTFDEQYF.

The gene calls are TRBV11-1 and TRBJ2-5; the D gene is possibly TRBD2 (6 bases). Deletions cut 5 bases from V and 5 bases from J, with 27 bases between. Germline assignment: CDR1 SGHAT and CDR2 FQDESV (reference sequence). The CDR3 sequence is 18 residues long. CDR3: CASSPYSAGFPWPETQYF. CDR3 bases: TGTGCCAGCAGCCCCTACTCCGCGGGATTTCCCTGGCCGGAGACCCAGTACTTC.

CDR3 DNA sequence: TGTGCCATCACTCGGACAAGGAACACTGAAGCTTTCTTT. It is translated as CAITRTRNTEAFF. V and J are TRBV10-3 and TRBJ1-1; possibly TRBD1 for D (5 bases). CDR1 ENHRY and CDR2 SYGVKD come from the germline V gene. With 7 bases removed from V and 1 base from J, the gap between germline ends came to 10 bases. This CDR3 is 13 amino acids long.

The table lists this clonotype with a few counts. J is TRBJ2-1 and V is TRBV20-1; TRBD1 matches 8 bases. Per the germline V gene, CDR1 is DFQATT and CDR2 is SNEGSKA (reference sequence). With V trimmed by 5 bases and J by 0 bases, 15 bases remained unmatched. The CDR3 extends over 18 amino acids. The CDR3 bases are TGCAGTGCTGGGACCGGCGGGTACAGGGGGAGCTCCTACAATGAGCAGTTCTTC. Translated, it gives CSAGTGGYRGSSYNEQFF.

The chain combines TRBV30 with TRBJ2-1; D not resolved. V shed 2 bases and J shed 0 bases, with 8 bases lying between them. The CDR3 is 14 residues long. Per germline, CDR1 GTSNPN and CDR2 SVGIG (reference sequence). DNA of the CDR3: TGTGCCTGGAGTTTAGCCACCTCCTACAATGAGCAGTTCTTC. Translation gives CAWSLATSYNEQFF.

This chain uses TRBV30 with TRBJ1-5; 10 positions match TRBD1. CDR3 size: 15 residues. With V trimmed by 1 base and J by 7 bases, 7 bases remained unmatched. In germline, CDR1 is GTSNPN, CDR2 SVGIG (reference sequence). CDR3: CAWSGGTGDLQPQHF. The CDR3 DNA sequence: TGTGCCTGGAGTGGTGGGACAGGGGACTTGCAGCCCCAGCATTTT.

This clonotype was detected a few times. This chain links TRBV4-3 with TRBJ1-2; TRBD1 is a possible D gene (6 bases). Trimming took 3 bases from V and 3 from J, leaving 14 bases between them. The CDR3 runs to 15 residues. Germline V gives CDR1 LGHNA, CDR2 YSLEER. CDR3 sequence: CASSHGPTGHYGYTF. CDR3 coding DNA: TGCGCCAGCAGCCATGGTCCGACAGGACACTATGGCTACACCTTC.

The table lists this clonotype with a few counts. V usage is TRBV28 and J usage is TRBJ2-3, with 8 bases lining up with TRBD1. The V and J ends lost 9 bases and 1 base, in that order; junction bases with no gene match: 18. The CDR3 consists of 18 residues. From germline, CDR1 is MDHEN and CDR2 SYDVKM. The CDR3 DNA is TGTGCCAGTACAACTTTCGGGACAGGCATCTCTCGCACAGATACGCAGTATTTT. It codes for CASTTFGTGISRTDTQYF. Complete variable domain (other parts from reference TRBV28 and TRBJ2-3): DVKVTQSSRYLVKRTGEKVFLECVQDMDHENMFWYRQDPGLGLRLIYFSYDVKMKEKGDIPEGYSVSREKKERFSLILESASTNQTSMYLCASTTFGTGISRTDTQYFGPGTRLTVL.

The chain joins TRBV20-1 to TRBJ2-7, with TRBD1 matching 8 bases. The CDR3 is made up of 12 amino acids. V dropped 2 bases and J dropped 5; count of bases not matched to a gene: 2. Germline CDR1 is DFQATT and CDR2 is SNEGSKA (reference sequence). CDR3 in DNA: TGCAGTGCTAGAAGGACAGGGAACGAGCAGTACTTC. This sequence encodes CSARRTGNEQYF.

V is TRBV29-1 and J is TRBJ2-2, with TRBD2 identical over 14 bases. Germline CDR1 is SQVTM and CDR2 is ANQGSEA. This CDR3 region has 14 residues. DNA of the CDR3: TGCAGTGCCGGACTAGCGGGAGGCACCGGGGAGCTGTTTTTT. Protein product: CSAGLAGGTGELFF.

Only a few counts were recorded for this clonotype. The rearrangement joins TRBV4-1 to TRBJ1-5; no clear D gene. The CDR3 sequence is 15 residues long. V gave up 1 base and J gave up 3 bases, with 10 bases separating them. Germline CDR1 is MGHRA and CDR2 is YSYEKL. The DNA for the CDR3 is TGCGCCAGCAGCCAAGTAGGGCGCACCAATCAGCCCCAGCATTTT. It specifies CASSQVGRTNQPQHF.

In its sample, this clonotype was seen a few times. V gene TRBV24-1 combines with J gene TRBJ2-3; 11 bases align to TRBD1. Germline values: CDR1 KGHDR, CDR2 SFDVKD. Germline trimming cut 9 bases from V and 1 base from J; bases unmatched to any gene: 11. This CDR3 is 17 amino acids long. The CDR3 spells CATADGQGAWGTDTQYF. For the CDR3, the DNA is TGTGCCACCGCCGACGGACAGGGGGCCTGGGGCACAGATACGCAGTATTTT.

CDR3 in amino acids: CASSEELVGQGTYEQYF. The CDR3 DNA follows: TGTGCCAGCAGTGAGGAGTTGGTGGGACAGGGTACCTACGAGCAGTACTTC. This sequence joins TRBV25-1 and TRBJ2-7; 9 nucleotides agree with TRBD1. Per the germline V gene, CDR1 is MGHDK and CDR2 is SYGVNS. This CDR3 contains 17 residues. The J segment lost 2 bases and the V segment lost 3 bases, leaving 11 bases of the junction unmatched.

This clonotype has a count of ten or more. This sequence joins TRBV12-3 or TRBV12-4 and TRBJ2-4; D possibly matches TRBD1 or TRBD2 (5 bases each). Trimming left V 3 bases short and J 8 bases short, with 11 bases between. The CDR3 totals 13 residues. In nucleotides, the CDR3 is TGTGCCAGCAGTTTTGGGGGTTTAGACATTCAGTACTTC. The encoded protein is CASSFGGLDIQYF.

The genes are TRBV9 and TRBJ2-2; D is unclear. Trimming took 0 bases from V and 6 from J, leaving 9 bases between them. This CDR3 has 14 residues. Germline CDR1 and CDR2: SGDLS and YYNGEE. The CDR3 region has the DNA TGTGCCAGCAGCGTAGGGGATTTTCCCGGGGAGCTGTTTTTT. Its translation: CASSVGDFPGELFF. The variable domain in full, completed from reference TRBV9 and TRBJ2-2, reads DSGVTQTPKHLITATGQRVTLRCSPRSGDLSVYWYQQSLDQGLQFLIQYYNGEERAKGNILERFSAQQFPDLHSELNLSSLELGDSALYFCASSVGDFPGELFFGEGSRLTVL.

This clonotype has just a few counts. CDR3 nucleotide sequence: TGTGCCAGCAGCTTACGGGCCGGGAGAGGCACCGGGGAGCTGTTTTTT. Translated, it gives CASSLRAGRGTGELFF. The rearrangement joins TRBV11-2 to TRBJ2-2; TRBD2 is a possible D gene (6 bases). CDR3 length: 16 amino acids. V lost 2 bases, J lost 4 bases, and 14 bases lay in between. The V gene's germline CDR1 is SGHAT and CDR2 FQNNGV.

V gene TRBV20-1 combines with J gene TRBJ2-7; 9 bases are a match to TRBD2. Germline V gives CDR1 DFQATT, CDR2 SNEGSKA (reference sequence). The CDR3 loop spans 16 amino acids. V was clipped by 1 base and J by 2 bases; unmatched bases: 9. The CDR3 is CSARVPAGGATYEQYF. In nucleotides, the CDR3 is TGCAGTGCTAGAGTACCCGCGGGGGGGGCAACCTACGAGCAGTACTTC.

This clonotype was seen a handful of times. This rearrangement joins TRBV6-2 or TRBV6-3 to TRBJ2-7; D is uncertain. V lost 4 bases and J lost 0, with 10 bases in between. The CDR3 has 14 residues. Looked up from germline, CDR1 is MNHEY and CDR2 is SVGEGT. The chain's CDR3 is CASSLDGGSYEQYF. The CDR3 DNA sequence: TGTGCCAGCAGTTTAGACGGCGGCTCCTACGAGCAGTACTTC.

This clonotype has ten or more counts. The rearrangement uses TRBV5-1 and TRBJ2-7; the D gene is possibly TRBD1 (5 bases). V lost 2 bases, J lost 3 bases, and 12 bases lay in between. Germline-derived CDR1 and CDR2 are SGHRS and YFSETQ. The CDR3 length is 14 residues. In nucleotides, the CDR3 is TGCGCCAGCAGCTTAGGGGCAGAGATCTACGAGCAGTACTTC. The encoded protein is CASSLGAEIYEQYF.

The gene calls are TRBV6-5 and TRBJ2-3, with D maybe TRBD1 (6 bases). V shed 5 bases and J shed 7 bases, with 19 bases lying between them. In germline, CDR1 is MNHEY, CDR2 SVGAGI. There are 15 residues in the CDR3. CDR3 amino acids: CASSHRKGQIHTQYF. As DNA, the CDR3 is TGTGCCAGCAGTCACCGAAAGGGACAAATCCATACGCAGTATTTT.

This chain uses TRBV7-9 with TRBJ2-1, with 8 positions matching TRBD2. The ends lost 8 bases at V and 5 bases at J; junction bases unmatched: 5. CDR3 length: 13 residues. Germline lookup yields CDR1 SEHNR and CDR2 FQNEAQ (reference sequence). CDR3 bases: TGTGCCAGCCAAACCGGGGGGGACAATGAGCAGTTCTTC. Its translation: CASQTGGDNEQFF.

This clonotype was found a few times. The chain combines TRBV7-6 with TRBJ1-2, with 9 positions matching TRBD1. V lost 1 base, J lost 7 bases, and 16 bases stayed unmatched. CDR1 is SGHVS and CDR2 is FNYEAQ in the germline V gene. This CDR3 comprises 18 residues. The CDR3 here is CASSLGAAGGQGLGGYTF. As DNA, the CDR3 is TGTGCCAGCAGCTTAGGGGCGGCAGGCGGACAGGGGTTGGGTGGCTACACCTTC.

By frequency in the sample, this clonotype is large. This chain connects TRBV10-3 to TRBJ1-5; TRBD1 is a possible D gene (6 bases). From germline, CDR1 is ENHRY and CDR2 SYGVKD. The CDR3 is 16 amino acids. V shed 2 bases and J shed 4 bases, with 15 bases lying between them. DNA of the CDR3: TGTGCCATCAGTGAGAGGGACGGGACATTTAATCAGCCCCAGCATTTT. Translating it yields CAISERDGTFNQPQHF.

This clonotype appeared many times. The genes are TRBV4-1 and TRBJ1-1; 12 nucleotides line up with TRBD1. J gave up 5 bases and V 6 bases, and 7 bases lay outside the gene matches. CDR1 and CDR2 (germline): MGHRA, YSYEKL. This CDR3 is 15 amino acids long. DNA for the CDR3: TGCGCCAGCAGTCGGGACAGGGGGCCGGGGACTGAAGCTTTCTTT. Protein product: CASSRDRGPGTEAFF.

This clonotype was observed at least ten times. The genes are TRBV29-1 and TRBJ2-7; the D gene is possibly TRBD1 (6 bases). Trimming pared 4 bases from V and 4 bases from J, leaving 20 bases between. CDR1 and CDR2 (germline): SQVTM, ANQGSEA. The length of the CDR3 is 15 residues. The CDR3 region has the DNA TGCAGCGTTGCCGCGGGCCAGGGGAATATATACGAGCAGTACTTC. This codes for CSVAAGQGNIYEQYF.

The rearrangement links TRBV14 to TRBJ2-3, with 10 bases fitting TRBD1. The CDR3 contains 15 residues. V lost 5 bases and J lost 4; bases outside the gene matches: 6. The germline V gene encodes CDR1 SGHDN and CDR2 FVKESK. The CDR3 DNA reads as TGTGCCAGCAGCAAATACGGACAGGGGGCAGATACGCAGTATTTT. Amino acids: CASSKYGQGADTQYF.

This clonotype was observed a few times. CDR3 sequence (DNA): TGTGCCAGCAGTTGGGCCCTCAATCAGCCCCAGCATTTT. Encoded protein: CASSWALNQPQHF. The rearrangement joins TRBV12-3 or TRBV12-4 to TRBJ1-5, with D unresolved. The CDR3 runs 13 residues. V was shortened by 4 bases and J by 3 bases, with 7 bases between the two germline ends.

This clonotype has only a few counts. V is TRBV14 and J is TRBJ2-5, with 8 bases aligning to TRBD1. V was pared by 0 bases and J by 5 bases, with 11 bases of the junction left unmatched. The length of the CDR3 is 17 residues. Germline CDR1 and CDR2: SGHDN and FVKESK. The CDR3 region has the DNA TGTGCCAGCAGCCAAGATTGGTCGACAGGGGATCGTGAGACCCAGTACTTC. Translation gives CASSQDWSTGDRETQYF.

The sample holds a few counts of this clonotype. The chain employs TRBV2 and TRBJ2-7; 7 bases are shared with TRBD2. The CDR3 length is 14 residues. V gave up 10 bases and J gave up 2 bases; unmatched junction bases: 11. Germline V gene data show CDR1 as SNHLY and CDR2 as FYNNEI. CDR3 sequence reads: CATWKAGSAYEQYF. The CDR3 nucleotides read TGTGCCACCTGGAAAGCGGGGAGCGCCTACGAGCAGTACTTC.

This clonotype was seen a handful of times. The chain is built from TRBV7-2 and TRBJ2-7, with 12 positions matching TRBD1. CDR1 and CDR2 from the germline V gene are SGHTA and FQGNSA. Unmatched junction bases numbered 5, after V lost 2 bases and J lost 3 bases. This CDR3 is 16 amino acids long. The CDR3 loop reads CASSLRGQGAFYEQYF. CDR3 coding DNA: TGTGCCAGCAGCTTACGGGGACAGGGGGCTTTCTACGAGCAGTACTTC.

Only a few counts were recorded for this clonotype. The chain is built from TRBV6-1 and TRBJ2-2; no clear D gene. V lost 2 bases to trimming and J lost 4 bases, with 8 bases between them. The germline CDR1 and CDR2 sequences are MNHNS and SASEGT. The CDR3 extends over 14 amino acids. The CDR3 DNA reads as TGTGCCAGCAGTGAACCTATCGGCACCGGGGAGCTGTTTTTT. It translates to CASSEPIGTGELFF.

This clonotype was observed a few times. This chain connects TRBV13 to TRBJ2-2; 11 bases agree with TRBD2. J gave up 2 bases and V 5 bases, and 4 bases lay outside the gene matches. This CDR3 has 16 residues. Germline V gene lookup returns CDR1 PRHDT and CDR2 FYEKMQ (reference sequence). The CDR3 here is CASSRTSGSNTGELFF. DNA for the CDR3: TGTGCCAGCAGCCGGACTAGCGGGTCTAACACCGGGGAGCTGTTTTTT.